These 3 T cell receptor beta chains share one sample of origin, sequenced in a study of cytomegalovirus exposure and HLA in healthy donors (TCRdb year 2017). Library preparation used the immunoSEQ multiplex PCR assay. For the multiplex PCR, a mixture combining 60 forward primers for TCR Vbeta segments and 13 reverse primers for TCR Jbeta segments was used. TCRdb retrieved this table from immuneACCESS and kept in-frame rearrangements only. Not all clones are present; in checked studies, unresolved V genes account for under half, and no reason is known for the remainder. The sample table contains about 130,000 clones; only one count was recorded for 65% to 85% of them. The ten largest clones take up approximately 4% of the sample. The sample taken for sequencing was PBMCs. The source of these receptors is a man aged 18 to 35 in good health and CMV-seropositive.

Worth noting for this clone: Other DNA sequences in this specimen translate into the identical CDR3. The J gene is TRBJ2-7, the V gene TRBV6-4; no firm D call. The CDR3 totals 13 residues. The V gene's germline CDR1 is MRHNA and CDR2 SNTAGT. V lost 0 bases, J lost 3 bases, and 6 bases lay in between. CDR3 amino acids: CASSDSPGYEQYF. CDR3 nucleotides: TGTGCCAGCAGTGACTCCCCGGGCTACGAGCAGTACTTC.

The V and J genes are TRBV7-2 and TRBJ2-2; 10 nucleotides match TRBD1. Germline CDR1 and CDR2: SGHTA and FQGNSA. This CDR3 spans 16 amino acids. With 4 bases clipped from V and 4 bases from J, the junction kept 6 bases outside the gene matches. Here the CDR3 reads CASSSGQGVGTGELFF. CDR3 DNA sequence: TGTGCCAGCAGCTCTGGACAGGGGGTCGGCACCGGGGAGCTGTTTTTT.

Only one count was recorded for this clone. This CDR3 is CASSHVAGILNEQFF. The CDR3 DNA is TGCGCCAGCAGCCATGTAGCGGGGATACTTAATGAGCAGTTCTTC. This chain links TRBV4-1 with TRBJ2-1; 8 nucleotides match TRBD2. Germline values: CDR1 MGHRA, CDR2 YSYEKL. CDR3 length equals 15 residues. V dropped 3 bases and J dropped 7; count of bases not matched to a gene: 8.